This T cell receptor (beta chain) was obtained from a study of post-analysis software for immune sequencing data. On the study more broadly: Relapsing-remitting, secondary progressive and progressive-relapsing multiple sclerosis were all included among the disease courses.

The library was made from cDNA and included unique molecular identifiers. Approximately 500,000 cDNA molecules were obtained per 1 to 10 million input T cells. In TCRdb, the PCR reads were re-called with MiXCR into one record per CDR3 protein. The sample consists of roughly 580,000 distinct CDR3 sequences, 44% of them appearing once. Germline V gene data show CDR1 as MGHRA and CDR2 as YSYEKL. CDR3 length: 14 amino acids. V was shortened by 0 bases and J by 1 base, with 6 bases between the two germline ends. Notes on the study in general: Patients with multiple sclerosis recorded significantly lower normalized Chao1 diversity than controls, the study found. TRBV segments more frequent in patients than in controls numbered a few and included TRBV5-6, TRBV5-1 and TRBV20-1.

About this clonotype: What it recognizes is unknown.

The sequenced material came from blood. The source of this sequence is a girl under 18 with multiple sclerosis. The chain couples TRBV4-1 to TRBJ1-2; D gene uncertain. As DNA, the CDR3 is TGCGCCAGCAGCCAAGATCCTCTTAACTATGGCTACACCTTC. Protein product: CASSQDPLNYGYTF.